This T cell receptor (beta chain) comes out of a study of early T cells in non-severe SARS-CoV-2 infection. Study as a whole: Chains were unpaired, as sequencing was done on bulk RNA from unsorted whole blood.

TCRdb reanalysed the 5' RACE reads using MiXCR and keeps one entry per CDR3 protein. Counted here are about 71,000 distinct CDR3 sequences, around 12% occurring once; the ten biggest clones make up 2.5% to 3.5%. Germline V CDR1 and CDR2: LNHNV, YYDKDF (reference sequence). The CDR3 sequence is 14 residues long. V was cut by 1 base and J by 4 bases, with 11 bases left in between. This chain joins TRBV15 and TRBJ2-7; D perhaps matches TRBD1 (5 bases). This TCR was sampled from an adult who was a healthcare worker with PCR-confirmed SARS-CoV-2 infection or an uninfected control (not recorded which). Sequenced material: whole blood, taken at baseline. DNA for the CDR3: TGTGCCACCAGCAGAGGCAGGGCAGGGTACGAGCAGTACTTC. This translates into CATSRGRAGYEQYF.